This is a list of T cell receptor beta chains from one sample in a study of blood T cell repertoires in COVID-19. Sequenced by immunoSEQ multiplex PCR; TCRdb stores in-frame clones only, minus some. The repertoire holds roughly 400,000 clones, with 80% to 95% as singletons. The sequenced sample consisted of PBMCs or T cells enriched from blood (not recorded which). These receptors all come from a man aged 18 to 29 who had recovered from COVID-19. Both conserved end residues are part of each CDR3. Only some rows state a clone size, as once, few, many or a class for expanded clones.

>TRBJ1-2|11|TRBV11-2|NA
CASSSGFGYTF
>TRBJ2-7|14|TRBV11-2|NA
CASSSVAGNYEQYF
>TRBJ2-3|15|TRBV7-2|NA
CASSPLLAGTDTQYF
>TRBJ2-3|15|TRBV5-1|once
CASSPGVAYPYPQYF
>TRBJ1-1|14|TRBV25-1|NA
CASSERGGSTEAFF
>TRBJ1-2|18|TRBV9|NA
CASSGSLRETGVVYGYTF
>TRBJ1-6|14|TRBV5-6|NA
CASSRDRGVSPLHF
>TRBJ2-7|13|TRBV7-8|NA
CASSPSSTGSQYF
>TRBJ2-3|14|TRBV7-3|once
CASSYTTGADTQYF
>TRBJ2-3|16|TRBV10-1|NA
CASSESFKGGTDTQYF
>TRBJ1-3|17|TRBV12-5|NA
CASGFQAMNRAGNTIYF
>TRBJ2-1|14|TRBV14|NA
CASSREYAYNEQFF
>TRBJ2-7|16|TRBV27|once
CASSSSFTSGGAEQYF
>TRBJ1-3|16|TRBV4-1|NA
CASSQDRGALGNTIYF
>TRBJ1-1|14|TRBV2|NA
CASNEQGGYTEAFF
>TRBJ2-1|15|TRBV10-3|NA
CAISDQGQSYNEQFF
>TRBJ2-1|16|TRBV3-1/TRBV3-2|NA
CASSPRQGATYNEQFF
>TRBJ1-2|16|TRBV18|NA
CASSPPNWDREAGYTF
>TRBJ1-2|16|TRBV18|NA
CASSPPAAADPYGYTF